Given below is one T cell receptor beta chain in context. The antigen is unknown. The method was immunoSEQ multiplex PCR; TCRdb's version includes in-frame clones alone and lacks a portion of them. The sample gives around 100,000 clones, about 80% of which show up once; about 3.5% is in the top ten. This record comes from a study of radiotherapy plus CTLA-4 blockade in lung cancer. Whole-study findings and limits: Among reported predictors of response, early blood T cell clone dynamics with interferon-beta performed best. Expansion in blood of tumor-derived TCR clones was seen after radiotherapy plus ipilimumab.

CDR3 size: 15 residues. Between the trimmed V and J ends, which lost 2 bases and 1 base, there was a span of 11 bases. Germline CDR1 LNHDA, CDR2 SQIVND (reference sequence). The chain links TRBV19 to TRBJ2-5; the D gene could be TRBD1 or TRBD2 (5 bases each). The TCR originated in a human donor with non-small cell lung cancer that progressed on radiotherapy plus ipilimumab. Some clones in this sample may be carry-over from other donors' samples. The specimen comprised peripheral blood, sampled from a patient treated with radiotherapy plus ipilimumab. For the CDR3, the DNA is TGTGCCAGTAGTATAACCGGGGCCACCCAAGAGACCCAGTACTTC. Translation gives CASSITGATQETQYF.